What follows are 26 T cell receptor beta chains derived from one specimen sequenced in a study of cytomegalovirus exposure and HLA in healthy donors. This PCR relied on a set of 60 Vbeta primers and 13 Jbeta primers. The protocol was immunoSEQ multiplex PCR, while the TCRdb copy is restricted to in-frame clones and leaves out a portion. This table has roughly 120,000 clones, approximately 80% appearing once. Sequencing was performed on PBMCs. These receptors originate from a woman aged 40 to 49 in good health and CMV-seropositive.

V is TRBV5-1 and J is TRBJ2-3, with TRBD2 matching 12 bases. Germline values: CDR1 SGHRS, CDR2 YFSETQ. J gave up 4 bases and V 4 bases, and 7 bases lay outside the gene matches. This CDR3 has 16 amino acids. CDR3 sequence (DNA): TGCGCCAGCAGCCCTACGACTAGCGGGAGACCAGATACGCAGTATTTT. It is translated as CASSPTTSGRPDTQYF.

The chain joins TRBV5-5 to TRBJ2-1; no reliable D call. V shed 2 bases and J shed 6 bases, with 6 bases lying between them. The CDR3 is 12 amino acids. Germline V gene lookup returns CDR1 SGHKS and CDR2 YYEKEE (reference sequence). The CDR3 nucleotides read TGTGCCAGCAGCTTCGTCCTCAATGAGCAGTTCTTC. Its protein is CASSFVLNEQFF.

The V call is TRBV20-1, the J call TRBJ1-1; D uncertain. Germline assignment: CDR1 DFQATT and CDR2 SNEGSKA (reference sequence). The CDR3 is 10 residues long. V dropped 3 bases and J dropped 13 bases, with 12 bases sitting between them. The CDR3 coding sequence is TGCAGTGCTAGTTACGGAGTTGTTTTCTTT. This gives the protein CSASYGVVFF.

The chain recombines TRBV15 with TRBJ2-7, with TRBD1 matching over 9 bases. CDR1 is LNHNV and CDR2 is YYDKDF in the germline V gene (reference sequence). There are 14 residues in the CDR3. The J segment lost 4 bases and the V segment lost 0 bases, leaving 1 base of the junction unmatched. In nucleotides, the CDR3 is TGTGCCACCAGCAGAGAGACAGGGGGATACGAGCAGTACTTC. The encoded protein is CATSRETGGYEQYF.

This rearrangement joins TRBV18 to TRBJ1-5; a possible D gene is TRBD1 (5 bases). The CDR3 totals 14 residues. Deletions cut 6 bases from V and 5 bases from J, with 14 bases between. Per the germline V gene, CDR1 is KGHSH and CDR2 is LQKENI. CDR3 nucleotides: TGTGCCAGCTCGCAAACAGGACCCGATCAGCCCCAGCATTTT. Its protein is CASSQTGPDQPQHF.

This chain joins TRBV4-1 and TRBJ1-2; D is possibly TRBD1 (5 bases). The length of the CDR3 is 19 residues. The germline gives CDR1 MGHRA, CDR2 YSYEKL. V was clipped by 0 bases and J by 3 bases, with 23 bases between them. The CDR3 nucleotides read TGCGCCAGCAGCCAAGACTCGGGACGGGAGGGTCGGTGGCACTATGGCTACACCTTC. Encoded protein: CASSQDSGREGRWHYGYTF.

The rearrangement uses TRBV4-2 and TRBJ1-5; 7 bases are a match to TRBD1. Germline V gene lookup returns CDR1 LGHNA and CDR2 YNFKEQ. The CDR3 has 17 residues. V lost 0 bases, J lost 2 bases, and 7 bases stayed unmatched. Here the CDR3 reads CASSQEGGQGGNQPQHF. CDR3 nucleotides: TGTGCCAGCAGCCAAGAAGGCGGGCAGGGGGGCAATCAGCCCCAGCATTTT.

The chain couples TRBV7-2 to TRBJ2-5; D call uncertain. CDR1 is SGHTA, CDR2 FQGNSA, per germline. The germline V and J ends were trimmed by 5 bases and 5 bases, with 6 bases remaining between them. The CDR3 sequence is 11 residues long. Here the CDR3 reads CASSLQETQYF. The CDR3 nucleotides are TGTGCCAGCAGCCTACAGGAGACCCAGTACTTC.

The rearrangement uses TRBV27 and TRBJ1-2, with D hard to call. Germline V gene sequence: CDR1 MNHEY, CDR2 SMNVEV (reference sequence). V was shortened by 3 bases and J by 3 bases, with 23 bases between the two germline ends. This CDR3 spans 18 amino acids. CDR3: CASSFVSPTGDEDYGYTF. The CDR3 nucleotides are TGTGCCAGCAGTTTCGTTTCCCCCACCGGGGATGAAGACTATGGCTACACCTTC.

The chain has TRBV7-9 and TRBJ1-1; tentatively, D is TRBD1 (5 bases). Germline V CDR1 and CDR2: SEHNR, FQNEAQ (reference sequence). The V end lost 2 bases, the J end lost 10 bases, and 20 bases lay between the germline ends. The CDR3 totals 15 residues. In nucleotides, the CDR3 is TGTGCCAGCAGCTTATCGGGGGGGTCTATTTTAGGAGCTTTCTTT. It translates to CASSLSGGSILGAFF.

The chain is built from TRBV7-8 and TRBJ2-2; 7 bases fit TRBD1. This CDR3 contains 16 residues. The J segment lost 0 bases and the V segment lost 5 bases, leaving 6 bases of the junction unmatched. The germline V gene encodes CDR1 SGHVS and CDR2 FQNEAQ. This CDR3 reads CASSGDRVANTGELFF. The CDR3 nucleotides read TGTGCCAGCAGCGGCGACAGGGTGGCGAACACCGGGGAGCTGTTTTTT.

The V call is TRBV27, the J call TRBJ1-4, with D possibly TRBD1 on 5 matching bases. V was shortened by 6 bases and J by 8 bases, with 10 bases between the two germline ends. The CDR3 has 12 amino acids. Germline V CDR1 and CDR2: MNHEY, SMNVEV (reference sequence). This CDR3 is CASRGEGEKLFF. Here the CDR3 DNA reads TGTGCCAGCAGGGGGGAGGGGGAAAAACTGTTTTTT.

The rearrangement links TRBV18 to TRBJ2-1; TRBD2 is a possible D gene (6 bases). This CDR3 contains 15 residues. Trimming cost V 3 bases and J 2 bases, with 11 bases left between them. Germline loops: CDR1 KGHSH, CDR2 LQKENI. The DNA of the CDR3 is TGTGCCAGCTCACCCGTGGCGGGGACCTACAATGAGCAGTTCTTC. This translates into CASSPVAGTYNEQFF.

This clone has only a few counts. The chain carries TRBV7-3 and TRBJ1-6, with TRBD1 identical over 8 bases. The length of the CDR3 is 14 residues. In germline, CDR1 is SGHTA, CDR2 FQGTGA. Germline trimming cut 3 bases from V and 8 bases from J; bases unmatched to any gene: 3. The CDR3 sequence is CASSFGTGDSPLHF. The DNA for the CDR3 is TGTGCCAGCAGCTTCGGGACAGGTGATTCACCCCTCCACTTT.

The chain joins TRBV7-2 to TRBJ1-2; 10 positions match TRBD1. CDR3 size: 16 residues. The J segment lost 4 bases and the V segment lost 5 bases, leaving 10 bases of the junction unmatched. Germline CDR1 is SGHTA and CDR2 is FQGNSA. CDR3 DNA sequence: TGTGCCAGCAGCATGTCCGGGACAGGGGTCTTCTATGGCTACACCTTC. This codes for CASSMSGTGVFYGYTF.

The chain recombines TRBV7-9 with TRBJ1-6, with D possibly matching TRBD1 (5 bases). The V and J ends lost 2 bases and 10 bases respectively, with 12 bases between them. The CDR3 sequence is 14 residues long. Germline CDR1 and CDR2: SEHNR and FQNEAQ (reference sequence). The CDR3 sequence: CASSLRGVGSPLHF. CDR3 coding DNA: TGTGCCAGCAGCTTAAGGGGTGTGGGGTCACCCCTCCACTTT.

This clone was recorded once. The V call is TRBV4-2, the J call TRBJ2-1; 8 positions agree with TRBD2. The germline V gene has CDR1 LGHNA and CDR2 YNFKEQ. The CDR3 consists of 16 residues. V was pared by 3 bases and J by 13 bases, with 17 bases of the junction left unmatched. The chain's CDR3 is CASSQHRPQDSGSQFF. CDR3 DNA sequence: TGTGCCAGCAGCCAGCACCGACCCCAGGACAGCGGGAGTCAGTTCTTC.

The genes are TRBV30 and TRBJ2-7, with a possible D match to TRBD2 (5 bases). Germline lookup yields CDR1 GTSNPN and CDR2 SVGIG (reference sequence). CDR3 length equals 14 residues. The germline V and J ends were trimmed by 0 bases and 2 bases, with 11 bases remaining between them. CDR3 DNA: TGTGCCTGGAGTGTGGGCGGGCCGCCCTACGAGCAGTACTTC. Protein: CAWSVGGPPYEQYF.

The chain has TRBV12-5 and TRBJ2-5; TRBD2 agrees at 10 bases. The CDR3 runs 18 residues. V dropped 2 bases and J dropped 4; count of bases not matched to a gene: 13. CDR1 LGHNT and CDR2 FRNRAP come from the germline V gene. The CDR3 loop is CASGLIPPPAGGGETQYF. In DNA form, the CDR3 reads TGTGCTAGTGGTTTGATCCCCCCCCCAGCGGGAGGGGGAGAGACCCAGTACTTC. Complete variable domain (other parts from reference TRBV12-5 and TRBJ2-5): DARVTQTPRHKVTEMGQEVTMRCQPILGHNTVFWYRQTMMQGLELLAYFRNRAPLDDSGMPKDRFSAEMPDATLATLKIQPSEPRDSAVYFCASGLIPPPAGGGETQYFGPGTRLLVL.

This chain connects TRBV6-6 to TRBJ2-7; D unclear. V was pared by 2 bases and J by 3 bases, with 5 bases between. The length of the CDR3 is 12 residues. CDR1 MNHNY and CDR2 SVGAGI come from the germline V gene (reference sequence). The CDR3 nucleotides are TGTGCCAGCAGTTACCCTCTCTACGAGCAGTACTTC. This translates into CASSYPLYEQYF.

The chain links TRBV2 to TRBJ1-6; no definite D call. CDR1 SNHLY and CDR2 FYNNEI come from the germline V gene. V was trimmed by 1 base and J by 0 bases, leaving 7 bases between them. This CDR3 comprises 16 residues. The CDR3 DNA is TGTGCCAGCAGTGAAGAGGAGTACTCCTATAATTCACCCCTCCACTTT. The encoded protein is CASSEEEYSYNSPLHF. Filled out from reference TRBV2 and TRBJ1-6, the complete variable domain reads EPEVTQTPSHQVTQMGQEVILRCVPISNHLYFYWYRQILGQKVEFLVSFYNNEISEKSEIFDDQFSVERPDGSNFTLKIRSTKLEDSAMYFCASSEEEYSYNSPLHFGNGTRLTVT.

This clone was found a few times. The V call is TRBV19, the J call TRBJ2-7; 12 bases map to TRBD2. The J segment lost 2 bases and the V segment lost 5 bases, leaving 7 bases of the junction unmatched. The CDR3 runs to 16 residues. Per the germline V gene, CDR1 is LNHDA and CDR2 is SQIVND (reference sequence). The CDR3 spells CASSYGLAGPPYEQYF. The DNA for the CDR3 is TGTGCCAGTAGTTACGGACTAGCGGGACCGCCCTACGAGCAGTACTTC.

This clone was seen only a few times. The V gene is TRBV4-2, the J gene TRBJ1-1; the D gene is possibly TRBD1 (6 bases). The CDR3 extends over 15 amino acids. Deletions cut 0 bases from V and 5 bases from J, with 13 bases between. Germline CDR1 LGHNA, CDR2 YNFKEQ. CDR3 sequence reads: CASSQETGRGTEAFF. In DNA, the CDR3 is TGTGCCAGCAGCCAAGAGACCGGGAGGGGGACTGAAGCTTTCTTT.

This rearrangement joins TRBV11-3 to TRBJ2-5; possible D gene TRBD1, 6 bases. The CDR3 loop spans 14 amino acids. The V and J ends lost 0 bases and 3 bases respectively, with 8 bases between them. In germline, CDR1 is SGHNT, CDR2 YENEEA. In DNA form, the CDR3 reads TGTGCCAGCAGCTTAGAGGCAGGGGAAGAGACCCAGTACTTC. Translation gives CASSLEAGEETQYF.

The chain couples TRBV5-1 to TRBJ2-3; TRBD2 matches at 8 bases. Germline values: CDR1 SGHRS, CDR2 YFSETQ. The trim removed 4 bases at V and 1 base at J, leaving 11 bases unmatched. The CDR3 has 17 residues. In DNA, the CDR3 is TGCGCCAGCAGCCCCGGGCGGGGGGCTCGTGGCACAGATACGCAGTATTTT. Protein: CASSPGRGARGTDTQYF.

The J gene is TRBJ2-7, the V gene TRBV19; the match to TRBD1 covers 9 bases. The CDR3 runs 15 residues. V shed 3 bases and J 2 bases; nucleotides not matched to a gene: 5. The germline V gene encodes CDR1 LNHDA and CDR2 SQIVND (reference sequence). CDR3 sequence: CASSIGTGLAYEQYF. CDR3 in DNA: TGTGCCAGTAGTATTGGGACAGGGTTGGCCTACGAGCAGTACTTC.